The subject of this entry is one TCR beta chain. Trimming removed 2 bases from V and 4 bases from J; junction bases left unmatched: 3. Germline assignment: CDR1 SNHLY and CDR2 FYNNEI. This CDR3 region has 16 residues. This entry belongs to a study of T-cell memory formation after mild COVID-19. One entry per CDR3 protein results from TCRdb running MiXCR on the 5' RACE reads. Of roughly 110,000 distinct CDR3 sequences listed, approximately 15% are singletons. V is TRBV2 and J is TRBJ2-3; 13 nucleotides agree with TRBD2. The specimen was PBMCs or a T cell subset sorted from them (not recorded which). The sequence came from a man aged 18-30 years who had mild COVID-19 (a few samples of this study predate the infection). Cell type and time point are not known. The CDR3 here is CASSERLAGGPDTQYF. The CDR3 nucleotides are TGTGCCAGCAGTGAAAGACTAGCGGGGGGCCCAGATACGCAGTATTTT.